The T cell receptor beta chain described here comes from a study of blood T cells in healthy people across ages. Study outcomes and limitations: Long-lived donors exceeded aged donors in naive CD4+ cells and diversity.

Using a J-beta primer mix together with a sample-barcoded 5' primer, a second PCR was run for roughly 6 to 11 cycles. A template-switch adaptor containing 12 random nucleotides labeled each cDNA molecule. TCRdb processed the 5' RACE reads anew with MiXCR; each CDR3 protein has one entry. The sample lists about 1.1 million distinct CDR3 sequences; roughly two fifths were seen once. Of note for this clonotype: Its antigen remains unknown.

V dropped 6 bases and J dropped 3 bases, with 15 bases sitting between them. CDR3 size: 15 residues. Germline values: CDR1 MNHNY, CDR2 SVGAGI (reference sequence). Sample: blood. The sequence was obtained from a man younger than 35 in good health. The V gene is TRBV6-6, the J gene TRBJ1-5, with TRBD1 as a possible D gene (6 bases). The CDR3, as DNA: TGTGCCAGCAGAACAGGGCTGGAGCTCAATCAGCCCCAGCATTTT. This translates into CASRTGLELNQPQHF.